The next 24 T cell receptor beta chains were all read from a single sample in a study of T-cell reconstitution after alpha-beta-depleted transplantation in children. The TCRbeta library was prepared with unique molecular identifiers. TCRdb fed the PCR reads into MiXCR, producing one record per CDR3 protein. The sample holds about 58,000 distinct CDR3 sequences; 40% to 55% are singletons and the top ten take roughly 98%. Sequencing used PBMCs, mostly from graft donor cells, obtained 360 days after TCRalphabeta/CD19-depleted stem cell transplant. Receptors were obtained from a male patient younger than 18 who had a stem cell transplant for acute lymphoblastic leukemia, so the T cells may come from the graft donor.

The chain has TRBV11-2 and TRBJ2-7, with 11 bases aligning to TRBD2. Germline CDR1 reads SGHAT; CDR2 reads FQNNGV. V lost 5 bases to trimming and J lost 0 bases; unmatched junction nucleotides: 6. The CDR3 consists of 16 residues. Here the CDR3 reads CASSTRGTSGSYEQYF. As DNA, the CDR3 is TGTGCCAGCAGCACTAGAGGGACTAGCGGCTCCTACGAGCAGTACTTC.

This rearrangement joins TRBV9 to TRBJ2-1, with TRBD2 matching 9 bases. There are 14 residues in the CDR3. V dropped 4 bases and J dropped 7; count of bases not matched to a gene: 6. CDR1 and CDR2 (germline): SGDLS, YYNGEE. The CDR3 sequence is CASSSETSGNEQFF. For the CDR3, the DNA is TGTGCCAGCAGCTCTGAGACTAGCGGAAATGAGCAGTTCTTC. The full variable domain, its missing parts supplied by reference TRBV9 and TRBJ2-1, is DSGVTQTPKHLITATGQRVTLRCSPRSGDLSVYWYQQSLDQGLQFLIQYYNGEERAKGNILERFSAQQFPDLHSELNLSSLELGDSALYFCASSSETSGNEQFFGPGTRLTVL.

This clonotype was seen more than once but under ten times. The chain has TRBV2 and TRBJ2-1; TRBD1 is a possible D gene (5 bases). Germline CDR1 is SNHLY and CDR2 is FYNNEI. The CDR3 loop spans 14 amino acids. V was pared by 2 bases and J by 13 bases, with 18 bases between. This chain's CDR3 is CASSERGDLLSQFF. In nucleotides, the CDR3 is TGTGCCAGCAGTGAAAGGGGTGACCTCCTAAGTCAGTTCTTC.

The chain joins TRBV6-5 to TRBJ2-1; D call uncertain. V lost 4 bases and J 0 bases, leaving 10 bases between the germline ends. CDR1 MNHEY and CDR2 SVGAGI come from the germline V gene. CDR3 length: 15 residues. The CDR3 sequence: CASSSPGGSYNEQFF. CDR3 nucleotide sequence: TGTGCCAGCAGTTCCCCGGGCGGCTCCTACAATGAGCAGTTCTTC.

The chain recombines TRBV7-6 with TRBJ2-2; maybe TRBD1 (6 bases). With 5 bases removed from V and 3 bases from J, the gap between germline ends came to 13 bases. This CDR3 has 15 amino acids. Germline V gene sequence: CDR1 SGHVS, CDR2 FNYEAQ. In DNA, the CDR3 is TGTGCCAGCAGCCGAGGACAGTTAGACACCGGGGAGCTGTTTTTT. Protein: CASSRGQLDTGELFF.

The rearrangement uses TRBV4-3 and TRBJ2-7, with a weak D call TRBD2 (6 bases). The germline gives CDR1 LGHNA, CDR2 YSLEER. The CDR3 consists of 13 residues. V was cut by 0 bases and J by 5 bases, with 8 bases left in between. The CDR3 loop reads CASSQDRRDEQYF. The CDR3 nucleotides are TGCGCCAGCAGCCAAGATCGGAGGGACGAGCAGTACTTC.

The J gene is TRBJ2-7, the V gene TRBV7-6, with D unclear. Per germline, CDR1 SGHVS and CDR2 FNYEAQ. The germline V and J ends were trimmed by 0 bases and 6 bases, with 12 bases remaining between them. This CDR3 contains 14 residues. The CDR3 bases are TGTGCCAGCAGCTTAGCCCCCTCAGTGGGCGAGCAGTACTTC. This sequence encodes CASSLAPSVGEQYF.

V usage is TRBV20-1 and J usage is TRBJ2-3; D unclear. Germline V lookup: CDR1 DFQATT, CDR2 SNEGSKA (reference sequence). There are 15 residues in the CDR3. Trimming removed 3 bases from V and 4 bases from J, with 17 bases in between. The CDR3 reads CSARGLMGTPDTQYF. The CDR3 region has the DNA TGCAGTGCTAGGGGGTTAATGGGCACACCAGATACGCAGTATTTT.

The chain combines TRBV10-3 with TRBJ2-7; either TRBD1 or TRBD2 may fit D (5 bases each). The germline V gene has CDR1 ENHRY and CDR2 SYGVKD. This CDR3 contains 11 residues. Trimming stripped 11 bases from V and 7 bases from J, with 15 bases between. The CDR3 reads CALGDVGEQYF. CDR3 DNA: TGTGCCCTTGGGGACGTTGGGGAGCAGTACTTC.

In its sample, this clonotype was seen a few times. The rearrangement uses TRBV18 and TRBJ2-2; TRBD1 matches at 7 bases. The junction had 7 bases not matched to a gene; V was cut back by 2 bases and J by 13 bases. The CDR3 consists of 13 residues. The germline CDR1 and CDR2 sequences are KGHSH and LQKENI. The CDR3 reads CASSPDQGELLFF. The CDR3 nucleotides are TGTGCCAGCTCACCAGATCAGGGGGAGCTGCTGTTTTTT.

This clonotype has only a few counts. V is TRBV7-9 and J is TRBJ2-4, with D maybe TRBD2 (5 bases). The CDR3 length is 13 residues. Germline CDR1 is SEHNR and CDR2 is FQNEAQ (reference sequence). Trimming cost V 5 bases and J 3 bases, with 8 bases left between them. CDR3 bases: TGTGCCAGCAGCAAGGCGGGCAAAAACATTCAGTACTTC. It encodes CASSKAGKNIQYF.

This chain uses TRBV14 with TRBJ2-7; a possible D gene is TRBD1 (6 bases). CDR1 and CDR2 from the germline V gene are SGHDN and FVKESK. CDR3 size: 18 residues. Trimming took off 1 base at V and 0 bases at J, with 19 bases between the two ends. CDR3 loop: CASSQGRSSRGSSYEQYF. The CDR3 DNA sequence: TGTGCCAGCAGCCAAGGCCGGTCAAGTAGGGGGTCCTCCTACGAGCAGTACTTC.

The sample holds a few counts of this clonotype. This sequence joins TRBV21-1 and TRBJ2-7; TRBD1 is the table's D call and was not checked against the DNA. TRBV21-1 represents a pseudogene. CDR3 length equals 13 residues. The chain's CDR3 is CASSRQAYYEQYF. In DNA, the CDR3 is TGTGCCAGCAGCAGACAGGCTTACTACGAGCAGTACTTC.

A few counts support this clonotype. The CDR3 coding sequence is TGCGCCAGCAGCTTGGAGGACAGCCAGGGCAATGAGCAGTTCTTC. Translation gives CASSLEDSQGNEQFF. The chain employs TRBV5-1 and TRBJ2-1; tentatively, D is TRBD1 (6 bases). V gave up 0 bases and J gave up 6 bases, with 13 bases separating them. CDR1 and CDR2 from the germline V gene are SGHRS and YFSETQ. This CDR3 comprises 15 residues. Filled out from reference TRBV5-1 and TRBJ2-1, the complete variable domain reads KAGVTQTPRYLIKTRGQQVTLSCSPISGHRSVSWYQQTPGQGLQFLFEYFSETQRNKGNFPGRFSGRQFSNSRSEMNVSTLELGDSALYLCASSLEDSQGNEQFFGPGTRLTVL.

Only a few counts were recorded for this clonotype. The CDR3: CASSHLPGQGQETQYF. The CDR3 DNA follows: TGCGCCAGCAGCCACCTGCCAGGACAGGGGCAAGAGACCCAGTACTTC. This rearrangement joins TRBV4-1 to TRBJ2-5; 9 positions agree with TRBD1. Per germline, CDR1 MGHRA and CDR2 YSYEKL. There are 16 residues in the CDR3. Trimming took 3 bases from V and 2 from J; bases not matched to a gene: 7.

J is TRBJ2-7 and V is TRBV5-1, with TRBD1 identical over 8 bases. The junction had 11 bases not matched to a gene; V was cut back by 0 bases and J by 3 bases. The CDR3 is made up of 17 amino acids. Germline V gene data show CDR1 as SGHRS and CDR2 as YFSETQ. This chain's CDR3 is CASSLERGQGTFYEQYF. The CDR3 DNA sequence: TGCGCCAGCAGCTTGGAGAGAGGACAGGGTACTTTCTACGAGCAGTACTTC. The whole variable domain, remainder taken from reference TRBV5-1 and TRBJ2-7, is KAGVTQTPRYLIKTRGQQVTLSCSPISGHRSVSWYQQTPGQGLQFLFEYFSETQRNKGNFPGRFSGRQFSNSRSEMNVSTLELGDSALYLCASSLERGQGTFYEQYFGPGTRLTVT.

The CDR3 protein is CASSGVDRAPANEQFF. In DNA, the CDR3 is TGTGCCAGCAGTGGTGTGGACAGGGCTCCCGCTAATGAGCAGTTCTTC. The chain employs TRBV6-1 and TRBJ2-1, with 8 positions matching TRBD1. In germline, CDR1 is MNHNS, CDR2 SASEGT. CDR3 length: 16 amino acids. V was pared by 4 bases and J by 7 bases, with 12 bases of the junction left unmatched.

The sample holds a few counts of this clonotype. The chain links TRBV29-1 to TRBJ2-1; D gene ambiguous. The CDR3 extends over 12 amino acids. CDR1 and CDR2 from the germline V gene are SQVTM and ANQGSEA. V was cut by 2 bases and J by 4 bases, with 6 bases left in between. The CDR3 sequence: CSVELRYNEQFF. The DNA of the CDR3 is TGCAGCGTTGAACTCAGGTACAATGAGCAGTTCTTC.

Only a few counts were recorded for this clonotype. The chain carries TRBV27 and TRBJ2-7; D remains ambiguous. V dropped 5 bases and J dropped 4 bases, with 12 bases sitting between them. This CDR3 spans 13 amino acids. Germline CDR1 reads MNHEY; CDR2 reads SMNVEV (reference sequence). The CDR3 loop reads CASSLGPEYEQYF. The CDR3 DNA is TGTGCCAGCAGTCTCGGGCCGGAATACGAGCAGTACTTC.

Turning to this clonotype: One junction end disagrees with the germline gene, perhaps due to a read error. V usage is TRBV6-2 or TRBV6-3 and J usage is TRBJ2-3; D ambiguous. This CDR3 comprises 15 residues. In germline, CDR1 is MNHEY, CDR2 SVGEGT. The CDR3 loop reads CASSYASVPTDTQCF. DNA of the CDR3: TGTGCCAGCAGTTACGCCTCCGTTCCCACAGATACGCAGTGTTTT.

This clonotype was observed many times. The V and J genes are TRBV6-2 or TRBV6-3 and TRBJ2-7, with D perhaps matching TRBD1 (6 bases). The CDR3 runs to 13 residues. The V and J ends lost 6 bases and 3 bases respectively, with 12 bases between them. Germline V gene data show CDR1 as MNHEY and CDR2 as SVGEGT. For the CDR3, the DNA is TGTGCCAGCAGAAGATTGGACAGCTACGAGCAGTACTTC. Its protein product is CASRRLDSYEQYF.

The chain joins TRBV7-6 to TRBJ2-3, with 14 bases lining up with TRBD2. The junction had 9 bases not matched to a gene; V was cut back by 1 base and J by 3 bases. The CDR3 is 19 amino acids. Germline V CDR1 and CDR2: SGHVS, FNYEAQ. Written as DNA, the CDR3 is TGTGCCAGCAGCTTAGATCCAGGGACTAGCGGGAGTCTTACAGATACGCAGTATTTT. Encoded protein: CASSLDPGTSGSLTDTQYF.

This clonotype was seen more than once but under ten times. J is TRBJ2-7 and V is TRBV2; D is unresolved. V was pared by 5 bases and J by 4 bases, with 9 bases between. This CDR3 has 12 amino acids. Germline CDR1 and CDR2: SNHLY and FYNNEI. The chain's CDR3 is CASSQDGYEQYF. The CDR3 DNA is TGTGCCAGCAGTCAGGACGGGTACGAGCAGTACTTC.

This clonotype was picked up a small number of times. Here the CDR3 DNA reads TGCGCCAGCAGCCCAACGGGCGGGGAGCTGTTTTTT. It specifies CASSPTGGELFF. The chain is built from TRBV5-1 and TRBJ2-2, with D unresolved. The CDR3 consists of 12 residues. The ends were cut back, 4 bases at V and 7 bases at J, with 8 bases in the middle. Germline CDR1 reads SGHRS; CDR2 reads YFSETQ.